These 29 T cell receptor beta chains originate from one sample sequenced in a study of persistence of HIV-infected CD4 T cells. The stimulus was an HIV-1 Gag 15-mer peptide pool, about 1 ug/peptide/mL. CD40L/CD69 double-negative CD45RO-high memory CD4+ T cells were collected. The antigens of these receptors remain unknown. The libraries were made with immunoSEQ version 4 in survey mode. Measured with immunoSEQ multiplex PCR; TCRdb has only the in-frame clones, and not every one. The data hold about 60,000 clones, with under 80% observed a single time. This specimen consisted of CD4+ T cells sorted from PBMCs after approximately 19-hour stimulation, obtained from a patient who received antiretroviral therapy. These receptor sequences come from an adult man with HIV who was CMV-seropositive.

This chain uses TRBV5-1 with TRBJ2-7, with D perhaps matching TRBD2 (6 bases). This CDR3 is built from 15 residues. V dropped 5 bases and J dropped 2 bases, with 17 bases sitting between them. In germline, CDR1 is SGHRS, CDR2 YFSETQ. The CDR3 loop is CASREGTAGTYEQYF. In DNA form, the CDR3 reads TGCGCCAGCAGAGAGGGGACGGCGGGGACCTACGAGCAGTACTTC.

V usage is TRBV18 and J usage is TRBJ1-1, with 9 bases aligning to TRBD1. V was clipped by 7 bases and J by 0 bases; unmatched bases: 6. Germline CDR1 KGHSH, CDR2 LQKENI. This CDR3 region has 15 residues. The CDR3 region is CASLDRGFLNTEAFF. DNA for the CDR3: TGTGCCAGCTTGGACAGGGGATTCCTGAACACTGAAGCTTTCTTT.

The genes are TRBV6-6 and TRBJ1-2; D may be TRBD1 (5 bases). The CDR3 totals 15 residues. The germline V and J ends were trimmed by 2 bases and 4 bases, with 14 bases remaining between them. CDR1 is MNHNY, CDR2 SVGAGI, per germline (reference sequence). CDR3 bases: TGTGCCAGCAGTTACGAGGGCAGGGCTGTCTATGGCTACACCTTC. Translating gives CASSYEGRAVYGYTF.

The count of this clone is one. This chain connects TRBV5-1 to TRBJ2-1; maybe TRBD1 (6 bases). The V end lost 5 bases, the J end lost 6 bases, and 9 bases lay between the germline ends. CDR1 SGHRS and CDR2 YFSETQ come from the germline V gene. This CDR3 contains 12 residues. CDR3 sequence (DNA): TGCGCCAGCAGTACAGGGTCCAATGAGCAGTTCTTC. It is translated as CASSTGSNEQFF. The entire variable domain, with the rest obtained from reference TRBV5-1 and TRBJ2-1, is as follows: KAGVTQTPRYLIKTRGQQVTLSCSPISGHRSVSWYQQTPGQGLQFLFEYFSETQRNKGNFPGRFSGRQFSNSRSEMNVSTLELGDSALYLCASSTGSNEQFFGPGTRLTVL.

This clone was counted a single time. The CDR3 reads CATSRDTTASGGPRGTQYF. The CDR3 coding sequence is TGTGCCACCAGCAGAGATACAACGGCTAGCGGGGGGCCCAGGGGGACCCAGTACTTC. The chain links TRBV15 to TRBJ2-5; TRBD2 matches at 11 bases. The germline gives CDR1 LNHNV, CDR2 YYDKDF (reference sequence). J lost 7 bases, V lost 0 bases, and 16 bases had no gene match. The CDR3 consists of 19 residues.

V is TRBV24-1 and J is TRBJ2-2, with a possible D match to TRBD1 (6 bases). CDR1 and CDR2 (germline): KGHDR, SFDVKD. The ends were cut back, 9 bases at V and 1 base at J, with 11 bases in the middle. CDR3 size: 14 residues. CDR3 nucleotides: TGTGCCACCTCCACAGGGAAGAACACCGGGGAGCTGTTTTTT. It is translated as CATSTGKNTGELFF.

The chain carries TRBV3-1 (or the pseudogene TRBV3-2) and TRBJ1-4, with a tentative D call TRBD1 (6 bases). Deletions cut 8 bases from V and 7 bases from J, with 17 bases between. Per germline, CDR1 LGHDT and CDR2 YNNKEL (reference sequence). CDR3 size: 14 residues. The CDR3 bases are TGTGCCAGCGGCGGAGGGGGGGGAGGTGAAAAACTGTTTTTT. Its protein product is CASGGGGGGEKLFF.

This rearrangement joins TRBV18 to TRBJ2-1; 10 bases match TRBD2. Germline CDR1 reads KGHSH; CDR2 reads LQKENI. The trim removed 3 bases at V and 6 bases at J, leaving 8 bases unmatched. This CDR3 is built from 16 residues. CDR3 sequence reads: CASSPQRGGHRNEQFF. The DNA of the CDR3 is TGTGCCAGCTCACCCCAGCGGGGGGGCCATCGCAATGAGCAGTTCTTC.

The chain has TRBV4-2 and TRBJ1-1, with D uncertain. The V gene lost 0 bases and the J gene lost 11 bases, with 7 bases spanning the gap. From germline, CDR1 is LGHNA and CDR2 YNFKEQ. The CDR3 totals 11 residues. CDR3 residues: CASSQDRAAFF. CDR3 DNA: TGTGCCAGCAGCCAAGATAGGGCGGCTTTCTTT.

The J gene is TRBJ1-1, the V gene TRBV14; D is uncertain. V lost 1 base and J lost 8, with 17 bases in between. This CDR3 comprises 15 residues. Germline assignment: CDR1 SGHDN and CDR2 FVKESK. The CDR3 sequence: CASSQGRVGWVEAFF. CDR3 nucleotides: TGTGCCAGCAGCCAAGGAAGAGTTGGGTGGGTAGAAGCTTTCTTT.

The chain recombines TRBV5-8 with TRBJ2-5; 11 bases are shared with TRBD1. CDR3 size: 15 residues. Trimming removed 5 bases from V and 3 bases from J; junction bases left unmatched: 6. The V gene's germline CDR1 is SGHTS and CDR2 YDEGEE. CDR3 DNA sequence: TGTGCCAGCAGGTTTGGGACAGGGGGAAAAGAGACCCAGTACTTC. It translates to CASRFGTGGKETQYF.

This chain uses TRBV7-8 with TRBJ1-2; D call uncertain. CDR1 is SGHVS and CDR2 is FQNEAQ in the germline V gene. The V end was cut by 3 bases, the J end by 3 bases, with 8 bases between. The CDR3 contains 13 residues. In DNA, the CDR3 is TGTGCCAGCAGCTTTTACAAGGACTATGGCTACACCTTC. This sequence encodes CASSFYKDYGYTF.

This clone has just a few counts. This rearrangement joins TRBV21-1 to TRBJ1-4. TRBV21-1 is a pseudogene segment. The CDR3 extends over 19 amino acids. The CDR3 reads CASSKRRGWMWPTNEKLFF. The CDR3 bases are TGTGCCAGCAGCAAACGGCGGGGATGGATGTGGCCAACTAATGAAAAACTGTTTTTT.

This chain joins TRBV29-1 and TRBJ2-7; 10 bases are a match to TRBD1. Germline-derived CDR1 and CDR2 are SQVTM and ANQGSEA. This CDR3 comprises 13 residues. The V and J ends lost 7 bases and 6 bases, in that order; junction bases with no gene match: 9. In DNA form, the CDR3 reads TGCAGCGGTAGACAGGGGGCCGTGGGCGAGCAGTACTTC. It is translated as CSGRQGAVGEQYF.

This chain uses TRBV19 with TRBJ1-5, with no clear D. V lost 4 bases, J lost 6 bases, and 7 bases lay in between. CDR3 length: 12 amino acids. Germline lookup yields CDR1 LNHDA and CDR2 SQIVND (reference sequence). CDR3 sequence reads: CASSTSRQPQHF. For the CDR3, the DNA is TGTGCCAGTAGTACCTCCCGTCAGCCCCAGCATTTT.

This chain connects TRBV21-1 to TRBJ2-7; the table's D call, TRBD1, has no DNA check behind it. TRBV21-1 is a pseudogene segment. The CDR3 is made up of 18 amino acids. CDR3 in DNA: TGTGCCAGCAGCACCCCAAAAAGTAGGGGACAGGGGAACGTCGGGCAGTACTTC. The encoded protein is CASSTPKSRGQGNVGQYF.

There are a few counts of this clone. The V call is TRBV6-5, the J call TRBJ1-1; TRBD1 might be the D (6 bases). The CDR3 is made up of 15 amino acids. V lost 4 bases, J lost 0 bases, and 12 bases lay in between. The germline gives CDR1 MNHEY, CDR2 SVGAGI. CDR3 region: CASSLQGSLNTEAFF. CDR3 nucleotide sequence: TGTGCCAGCAGTTTACAGGGTTCCTTGAACACTGAAGCTTTCTTT.

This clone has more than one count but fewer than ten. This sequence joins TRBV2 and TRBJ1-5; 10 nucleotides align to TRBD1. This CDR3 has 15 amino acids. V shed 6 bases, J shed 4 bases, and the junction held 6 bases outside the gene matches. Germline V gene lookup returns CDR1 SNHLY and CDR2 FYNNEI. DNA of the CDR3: TGTGCCAGCAGCCCCCCGGGACAGGGGAATCAGCCCCAGCATTTT. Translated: CASSPPGQGNQPQHF.

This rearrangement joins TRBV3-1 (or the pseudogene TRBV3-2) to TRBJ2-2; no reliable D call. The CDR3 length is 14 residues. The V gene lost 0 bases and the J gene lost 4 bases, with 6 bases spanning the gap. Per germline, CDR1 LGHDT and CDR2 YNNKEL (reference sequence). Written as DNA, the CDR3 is TGTGCCAGCAGCCAAGATGTGGTCACCGGGGAGCTGTTTTTT. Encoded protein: CASSQDVVTGELFF.

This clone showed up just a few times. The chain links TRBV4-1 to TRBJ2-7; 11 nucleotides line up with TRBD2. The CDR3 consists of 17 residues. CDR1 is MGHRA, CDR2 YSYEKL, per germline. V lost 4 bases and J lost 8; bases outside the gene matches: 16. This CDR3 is CASSPNLAGGQTGQQYF. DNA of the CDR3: TGCGCCAGCAGCCCTAACCTAGCGGGGGGCCAGACCGGCCAGCAGTACTTC.

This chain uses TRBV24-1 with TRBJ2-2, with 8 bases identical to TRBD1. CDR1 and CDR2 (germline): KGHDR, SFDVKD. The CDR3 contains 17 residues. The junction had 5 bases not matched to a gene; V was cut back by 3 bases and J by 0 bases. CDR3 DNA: TGTGCCACCAGTGATACCAGGACAGGGCCGAACACCGGGGAGCTGTTTTTT. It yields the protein CATSDTRTGPNTGELFF.

The DNA for the CDR3 is TGTGCCAGCTCATCCGACGGGACAGCGAACTACGAGCAGTACTTC. It specifies CASSSDGTANYEQYF. The chain couples TRBV18 to TRBJ2-7; TRBD1 matches 7 bases. This CDR3 region has 15 residues. Per the germline V gene, CDR1 is KGHSH and CDR2 is LQKENI. The V gene end was trimmed by 5 bases and the J gene end by 3 bases; junction bases not matched to a gene: 10.

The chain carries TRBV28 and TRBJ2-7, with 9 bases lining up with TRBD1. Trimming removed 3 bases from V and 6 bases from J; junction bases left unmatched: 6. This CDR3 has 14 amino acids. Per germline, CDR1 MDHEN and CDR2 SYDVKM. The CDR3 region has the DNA TGTGCCAGCAGTTTTCGACGGGACAGGGTCGAGCAGTACTTC. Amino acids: CASSFRRDRVEQYF.

CDR3 bases: TGTGCCAGCAGTTCCAACACGGGAGGCTACACCTTC. This translates into CASSSNTGGYTF. The V call is TRBV6-6, the J call TRBJ1-2, with unresolved D. The V and J ends lost 4 bases and 8 bases respectively, with 11 bases between them. The CDR3 length is 12 residues. Germline CDR1 MNHNY, CDR2 SVGAGI (reference sequence).

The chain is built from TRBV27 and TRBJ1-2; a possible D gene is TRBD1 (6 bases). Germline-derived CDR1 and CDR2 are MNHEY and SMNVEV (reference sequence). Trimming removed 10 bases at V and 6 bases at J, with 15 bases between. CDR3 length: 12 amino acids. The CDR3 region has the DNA TGTGCCACCCTACGGGCAGGGGATGGCTACACCTTC. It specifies CATLRAGDGYTF.

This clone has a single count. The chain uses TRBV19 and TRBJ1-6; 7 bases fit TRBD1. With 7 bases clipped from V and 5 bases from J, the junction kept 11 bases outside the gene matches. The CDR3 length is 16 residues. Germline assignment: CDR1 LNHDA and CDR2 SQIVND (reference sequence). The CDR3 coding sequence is TGTGCCAGTAATCTTCAGACAGGGAGGGATAATTCACCCCTCCACTTT. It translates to CASNLQTGRDNSPLHF.

The CDR3 loop is CASSQGTGQYTGELFF. Here the CDR3 DNA reads TGTGCCAGCAGCCAAGGGACGGGCCAATACACCGGGGAGCTGTTTTTT. The chain has TRBV3-1 (or the pseudogene TRBV3-2) and TRBJ2-2; D remains ambiguous. V was trimmed by 1 base and J by 3 bases, leaving 12 bases between them. CDR3 length equals 16 residues. From germline, CDR1 is LGHDT and CDR2 YNNKEL (reference sequence).

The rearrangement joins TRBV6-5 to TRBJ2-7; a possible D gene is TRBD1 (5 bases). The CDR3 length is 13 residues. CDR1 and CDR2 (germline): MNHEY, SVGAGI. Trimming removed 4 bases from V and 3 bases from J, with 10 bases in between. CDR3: CASSLRQGYEQYF. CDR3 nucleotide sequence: TGTGCCAGCAGTTTAAGGCAGGGCTACGAGCAGTACTTC.

CDR3 coding DNA: TGTGCCAGCAGCCAAGAATGGGGAGGCTACACCTTC. Protein: CASSQEWGGYTF. The chain joins TRBV3-1 (or the pseudogene TRBV3-2) to TRBJ1-2; D remains unclear. V lost 0 bases and J 8 bases, leaving 7 bases between the germline ends. The germline CDR1 and CDR2 sequences are LGHDT and YNNKEL (reference sequence). This CDR3 is 12 amino acids long.